The rows below give T cell receptor beta chains drawn from one sample of a study of lymphopenia after photon versus proton radiotherapy. Generated by immunoSEQ multiplex PCR, the TCRdb table keeps only in-frame clones and is missing some. The table shows approximately 91,000 clones, with approximately 82% occurring only once. Source: peripheral blood, taken from a patient treated with proton-based radiotherapy. The source is a man between 60 and 70 years old with pancreatic cancer. The CDR3 runs from the conserved cysteine through the conserved F or W. A D gene is named only where the DNA matches it firmly. Size tells how often a clone was seen (once, few, many) or the class of an expanded clone, and some rows leave it out.

len	j_gene	v_gene	abundance	d_gene	CDR3nt	CDR3aa
14	TRBJ2-5	TRBV30	-	-	TGTGCCTGGAGTGTACAGGGAGTCGGAGAGACCCAGTACTTC	CAWSVQGVGETQYF
14	TRBJ2-7	TRBV29-1	-	TRBD1	TGCAGCGCCGCGACAGGGGCATGGCCCTACGAGCAGTACTTC	CSAATGAWPYEQYF
19	TRBJ2-6	TRBV6-1	-	-	TGTGCCAGCAGTGAAATCCGAGGGGAAACTTCCTCTGGGGCCAACGTCCTGACTTTC	CASSEIRGETSSGANVLTF
15	TRBJ2-2	TRBV19	-	TRBD2	TGTGCCAGTAGTATGCTAGCGGGGGGCACCGGGGAGCTGTTTTTT	CASSMLAGGTGELFF
12	TRBJ2-7	TRBV11-2	many	-	TGTGCCAGCAGCTTAGTCACCATCGAGCAGTACTTC	CASSLVTIEQYF
12	TRBJ2-3	TRBV2	-	-	TGTGCCAGCAGTGAACAGCTCTATACGCAGTATTTT	CASSEQLYTQYF
14	TRBJ1-5	TRBV27	-	-	TGTGCCAGCAGTCGTTGGGACAGCAATCAGCCCCAGCATTTT	CASSRWDSNQPQHF
16	TRBJ2-3	TRBV5-1	-	TRBD2	TGCGCCAGCAGCTTGCTCGGACTAGCGGGAGTGGATACGCAGTATTTT	CASSLLGLAGVDTQYF
17	TRBJ1-5	TRBV4-1	-	-	TGCGCCAGCAGCCAAGAAGCTAGCCAGGACGGCAATCAGCCCCAGCATTTT	CASSQEASQDGNQPQHF
15	TRBJ1-1	TRBV6-5	-	-	TGTGCCAGCAGTTACCTCGGGGGGCGCACCACTGAAGCTTTCTTT	CASSYLGGRTTEAFF
13	TRBJ1-1	TRBV6-5	-	-	TGTGCCAGCAGCCTAACACCGACAGACAAAGCTTTCTTT	CASSLTPTDKAFF
12	TRBJ2-7	TRBV5-1	-	-	TGCGCCAGCAGCTTGGCTATGTACGAGCAGTACTTC	CASSLAMYEQYF
14	TRBJ1-3	TRBV11-2	-	-	TGTGCCAGCAGCTTAATCGAAAGAGGAAACACCATATATTTT	CASSLIERGNTIYF
13	TRBJ2-1	TRBV14	-	-	TGTGCCAGCAGCCAAGATACCTACAATGAGCAGTTCTTC	CASSQDTYNEQFF
14	TRBJ2-7	TRBV5-1	-	-	TGCGCCAGCAGCTTGAGCAGGGACCTAAGCGAGCAGTACTTC	CASSLSRDLSEQYF
12	TRBJ2-7	TRBV10-3	-	-	TGTGCCATCAGTGTCGGCCAGTACGAGCAGTACTTC	CAISVGQYEQYF
15	TRBJ1-1	TRBV9	-	TRBD1	TGTGCCAGCAGCGTAGCTTGGGGACAGGGGAGCGAAGCTTTCTTT	CASSVAWGQGSEAFF
13	TRBJ2-7	TRBV11-3	-	-	TGTGCCAGCAGCTTAGACGGTGCGGGGGCGCAGTACTTC	CASSLDGAGAQYF
11	TRBJ2-1	TRBV28	-	-	TGTGCCAGCAGGTTAGCTTTTGAGCAGTTCTTC	CASRLAFEQFF
18	TRBJ2-3	TRBV21-1	-	-	TGTGCCAGCAGCAAAGCAACGACATTCACTTGGTCCACAGATACGCAGTATTTT	CASSKATTFTWSTDTQYF
16	TRBJ2-2	TRBV10-1	-	TRBD2	TGCGCCAGCAGTGAGGTGGGAGGGCCCTCGACCGGGGAGCTGTTTTTT	CASSEVGGPSTGELFF
12	TRBJ2-3	TRBV7-3	once	-	TGTGCCAGCGGCCTCCCCGGGGGAGGGCAGTATTTT	CASGLPGGGQYF
15	TRBJ2-1	TRBV19	-	TRBD2	TGTGCCAGTAGTATCGGGAGCGGGAGAGTTAATGAGCAGTTCTTC	CASSIGSGRVNEQFF
14	TRBJ2-7	TRBV7-2	-	-	TGTGCCAGCAGCTTAGCGTGGGGCAGCTACGAGCAGTACTTC	CASSLAWGSYEQYF
14	TRBJ2-2	TRBV28	-	-	TGTGCCAGCAGTACCATCGTGAACACCGGGGAGCTGTTTTTT	CASSTIVNTGELFF
14	TRBJ2-1	TRBV28	-	TRBD1	TGTGCCAGCTTGGGACAGGGGGCTCGAAATGAGCAGTTCTTC	CASLGQGARNEQFF
14	TRBJ1-2	TRBV28	-	TRBD1	TGTGCCAGCAGGGGAGAGGACAGGGTTTCTGGCTACACCTTC	CASRGEDRVSGYTF
15	TRBJ2-2	TRBV5-4	-	-	TGTGCCAGCAGCTTGGGAGGGTTAGTGACCGGGGAGCTGTTTTTT	CASSLGGLVTGELFF
12	TRBJ2-2	TRBV25-1	once	-	TGTGCCAGCAGTTTCCAGGCCGGGGAGCTGTTTTTT	CASSFQAGELFF
12	TRBJ1-5	TRBV19	-	TRBD1	TGTGCCAGCCGGGACAGGGGCCAGCCCCAGCATTTT	CASRDRGQPQHF
15	TRBJ1-5	TRBV10-3	-	-	TGTGCCATCAGTGATCCCGGGGGGAGCGGTCAGCCCCAGCATTTT	CAISDPGGSGQPQHF
14	TRBJ2-1	TRBV11-2	-	-	TGTGCCAGCAGCCCACGCTGGACCCGGTGGGAGCAGTTCTTC	CASSPRWTRWEQFF
15	TRBJ2-7	TRBV7-3	-	-	TGTGCCAGCAGTCAAGGGGGAGCGGGATTCTACGAGCAGTACTTC	CASSQGGAGFYEQYF
15	TRBJ2-1	TRBV15	-	TRBD1	TGTGCCACCAGCAACCACAGGGGGCCTTACAATGAGCAGTTCTTC	CATSNHRGPYNEQFF
14	TRBJ1-5	TRBV6-1	-	-	TGTGCCAGCAGTGAAGCCCAGGACAATCAGCCCCAGCATTTT	CASSEAQDNQPQHF
14	TRBJ2-2	TRBV6-6	-	-	TGTGCCAGCAGTTACGTAGGGGAGACCGGGGAGCTGTTTTTT	CASSYVGETGELFF
15	TRBJ1-2	TRBV18	few	-	TGTGCCAGCTCAGCTACCGTAGGGGTTCACTATGGCTACACCTTC	CASSATVGVHYGYTF
13	TRBJ1-4	TRBV19	-	TRBD1	TGTGCCAGTATAGACAGGGGTTCTGAAAAACTGTTTTTT	CASIDRGSEKLFF
14	TRBJ2-1	TRBV7-6	-	TRBD1	TGTGCCAGCAGCTTGAACCAGGGGGCCGGTGAGCAGTTCTTC	CASSLNQGAGEQFF
16	TRBJ1-2	TRBV27	-	TRBD1	TGTGCCAGCAGCGAGGGGGCGCTACCCTTTAACTATGGCTACACCTTC	CASSEGALPFNYGYTF
13	TRBJ2-2	TRBV6-5	-	-	TGTGCCAGCAGTGAGGGAGGCACCGGGGAGCTGTTTTTT	CASSEGGTGELFF
17	TRBJ2-2	TRBV9	-	-	TGTGCCAGCAGCCCAAGTCTTAGAGGACGGAGGACCGGGGAGCTGTTTTTT	CASSPSLRGRRTGELFF
15	TRBJ2-1	TRBV7-3	-	TRBD2	TGTGCCAGCAGCTTACGACTAGCGCCGAACAATGAGCAGTTCTTC	CASSLRLAPNNEQFF
17	TRBJ2-2	TRBV11-2	once	TRBD2	TGTGCCAGCAGCTTAAAGCTAGCGGGAGACTGGGACGGGGAGCTGTTTTTT	CASSLKLAGDWDGELFF
16	TRBJ2-1	TRBV5-1	-	TRBD2	TGCGCCAGCAGCTTGTACTCGGGACTAGCGGGGAATGAGCAGTTCTTC	CASSLYSGLAGNEQFF
16	TRBJ1-2	TRBV9	-	-	TGTGCCAGCAGCGTAGATGGAGAGGGCTACAACTATGGCTACACCTTC	CASSVDGEGYNYGYTF
20	TRBJ2-6	TRBV5-1	-	TRBD1	TGCGCCAGCAGCTTGTATCCCCGGGACAGGGTAGCATCTGGGGCCAACGTCCTGACTTTC	CASSLYPRDRVASGANVLTF
15	TRBJ2-7	TRBV10-3	once	-	TGTGCCATCAGTGAAGGAAAGAGGGTTTTAGAGGAGCAGTACTTC	CAISEGKRVLEEQYF
13	TRBJ2-1	TRBV10-3	-	-	TGTGCCATCAGTGATTACACAAACAATGAGCAGTTCTTC	CAISDYTNNEQFF
16	TRBJ2-7	TRBV11-2	-	TRBD2	TGTGCCAGCAGCTTAGGGGTAGCGGGACCGACCTACGAGCAGTACTTC	CASSLGVAGPTYEQYF
14	TRBJ1-1	TRBV5-1	-	-	TGCGCCAGCAGCATATCGGGTCGCTCCTCGGAGGCTTTCTTT	CASSISGRSSEAFF
11	TRBJ1-2	TRBV6-1	-	-	TGTGCCAGCAGTGACTTATGGGGCTACACCTTC	CASSDLWGYTF